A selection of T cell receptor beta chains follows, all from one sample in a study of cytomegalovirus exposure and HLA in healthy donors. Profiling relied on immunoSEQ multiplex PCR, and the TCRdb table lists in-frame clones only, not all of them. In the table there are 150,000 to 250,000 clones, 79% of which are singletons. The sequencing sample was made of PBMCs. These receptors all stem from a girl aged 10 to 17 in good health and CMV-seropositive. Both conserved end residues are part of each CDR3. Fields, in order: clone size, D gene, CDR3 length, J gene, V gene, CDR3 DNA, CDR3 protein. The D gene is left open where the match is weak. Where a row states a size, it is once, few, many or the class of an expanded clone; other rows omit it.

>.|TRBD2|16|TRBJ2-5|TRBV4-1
TGCGCCAGCAGCCAGGCCCTAGCGGGGGAAAAAGAGACCCAGTACTTC
CASSQALAGEKETQYF
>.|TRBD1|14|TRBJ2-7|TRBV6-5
TGTGCCAGCAGTTCGGACAGGGTTTCCTACGAGCAGTACTTC
CASSSDRVSYEQYF
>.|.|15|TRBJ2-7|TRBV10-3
TGTGCCATCAGTGAGGGGCAGGGCACGATCTACGAGCAGTACTTC
CAISEGQGTIYEQYF
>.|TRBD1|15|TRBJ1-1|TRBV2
TGTGCCAGCAATATGTTTAGGGGGCTGAGCACTGAAGCTTTCTTT
CASNMFRGLSTEAFF
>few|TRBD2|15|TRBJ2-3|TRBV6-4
TGTGCCAGCAGTGACGGCGGGGGGGACGCAGATACGCAGTATTTT
CASSDGGGDADTQYF
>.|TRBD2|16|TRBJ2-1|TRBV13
TGTGCCAGCAGCCAATTAGCGGGGGGGCTCAGGAATGAGCAGTTCTTC
CASSQLAGGLRNEQFF
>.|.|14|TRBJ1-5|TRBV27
TGTGCCAGCAGCGGGGGGAGAAGCAATCAGCCCCAGCATTTT
CASSGGRSNQPQHF
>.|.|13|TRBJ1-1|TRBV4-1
TGCGCCAGCAGCCAAGCCTTCGACGGGGAAGCTTTCTTT
CASSQAFDGEAFF
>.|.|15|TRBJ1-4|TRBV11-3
TGTGCCAGCAGCGAGCGCGGGGCAACTAATGAAAAACTGTTTTTT
CASSERGATNEKLFF
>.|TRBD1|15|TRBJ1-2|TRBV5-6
TGTGCCAGCAGCCCGGACAGGGGGCTAGGGTATGGCTACACCTTC
CASSPDRGLGYGYTF
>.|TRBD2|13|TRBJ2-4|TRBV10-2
TGCGCCAGCAGTGAGTACCGGGAGGGCATTCAGTACTTC
CASSEYREGIQYF
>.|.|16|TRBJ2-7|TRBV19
TGTGCCAGTAGTATAGGGACCAGGGGTCGGTCCTACGAGCAGTACTTC
CASSIGTRGRSYEQYF
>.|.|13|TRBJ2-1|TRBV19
TGTGCCACAGTATCGGATCTAGCCCATGAGCAGTTCTTC
CATVSDLAHEQFF
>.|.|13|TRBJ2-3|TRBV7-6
TGTGCCAGCAGCTTAATGGACAAAAGTACGCAGTATTTT
CASSLMDKSTQYF
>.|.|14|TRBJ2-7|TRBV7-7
TGTGCCAGCAGCTCCTACAGGGTACGCGACGAGCAGTACTTC
CASSSYRVRDEQYF
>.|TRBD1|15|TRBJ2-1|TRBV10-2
TGCGCCAGCAGAGCAGACAGGGGGCTTGCAAATGAGCAGTTCTTC
CASRADRGLANEQFF
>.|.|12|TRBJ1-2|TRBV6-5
TGTGCCAGTAGAGCTCAGGGCTATGGCTACACCTTC
CASRAQGYGYTF
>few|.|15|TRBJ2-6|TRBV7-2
TGTGCCAGCAGCTTGGGGAGAGCTGGGGCCAACGTCCTGACTTTC
CASSLGRAGANVLTF
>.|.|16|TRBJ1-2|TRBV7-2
TGTGCCAGCAGCTTAGTATGGCCAGAAGCTAACTATGGCTACACCTTC
CASSLVWPEANYGYTF
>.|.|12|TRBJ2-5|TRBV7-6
TGTGCCAGCAGTCGACAGCAAGAGACCCAGTACTTC
CASSRQQETQYF
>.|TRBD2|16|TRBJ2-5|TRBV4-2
TGTGCCAGCAGCCAAGATGCCAGCGGGGGGGCGGAGACCCAGTACTTC
CASSQDASGGAETQYF
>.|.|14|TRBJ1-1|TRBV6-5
TGTGCCAGCAAAAGGGAGGCTATGAACACTGAAGCTTTCTTT
CASKREAMNTEAFF
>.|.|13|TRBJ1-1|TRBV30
TGTGCCTGGAGTGTAACAGGTCCCGCTGAAGCTTTCTTT
CAWSVTGPAEAFF
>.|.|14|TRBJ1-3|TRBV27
TGTGCCAGCCGTTCGGGGTTAGATGGAAACACCATATATTTT
CASRSGLDGNTIYF
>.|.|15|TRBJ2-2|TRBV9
TGTGCCAGTGGATTAGGGGGGGCGGACACCGGGGAGCTGTTTTTT
CASGLGGADTGELFF
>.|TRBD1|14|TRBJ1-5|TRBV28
TGTGCCAGCAGTTTAGACAGGGGCCGTCAGCCCCAGCATTTT
CASSLDRGRQPQHF
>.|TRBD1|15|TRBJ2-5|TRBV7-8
TGTGCCAGCAGCCCCGGGACAGTCTTCCAAGAGACCCAGTACTTC
CASSPGTVFQETQYF